This T cell receptor (beta chain) was recorded in a study of T-cell memory formation after mild COVID-19. Study information: TCR clusters were mostly donor specific.

The V gene's germline CDR1 is SGHTA and CDR2 FQGNSA. The J segment lost 6 bases and the V segment lost 3 bases, leaving 8 bases of the junction unmatched. The CDR3 contains 15 residues. Findings and caveats of the study: Nothing confirmed that second-wave clones peaking on day 37 were specific for SARS-CoV-2. Some responding clones appeared in pre-infection memory, suggesting cross-reactive memory joined. Day 15 to 85 contracting clones showed balanced CD4/CD8; later expanders leaned CD4+.

This clonotype was counted between two and nine times. Its cognate antigen is unknown. MiXCR was run by TCRdb on the 5' RACE reads, yielding one entry per CDR3 protein. The table shows hundreds of thousands of distinct CDR3 sequences, with less than 25% occurring only once. This TCR derives from an adult woman who had mild COVID-19 (a few samples of this study predate the infection). Cell type and time point are not known. The specimen was PBMCs or a T cell subset sorted from them (not recorded which). J is TRBJ2-3 and V is TRBV7-2; 8 nucleotides line up with TRBD2. The CDR3: CASSFPGGPSDTQYF. The CDR3, as DNA: TGTGCCAGCAGCTTCCCGGGGGGGCCTTCCGATACGCAGTATTTT.